Listed below are T cell receptor beta chains from one sample, sequenced in a study of shared clonotypes between healthy human individuals. The method was immunoSEQ multiplex PCR; TCRdb's version includes in-frame clones alone and lacks a portion of them. The table records about 2.1 million clones, about 93% of them present only once. Sequencing was performed on naive CD8+ T cells from PBMCs. The receptors come from a young man in good health. Some clones in this sample may be carry-over from other donors' samples. CDR3s include the opening cysteine and the closing phenylalanine or tryptophan. Each record gives: CDR3 length, J gene, V gene, D gene, clone size, CDR3 protein, CDR3 DNA. A D gene is named only where the DNA matches it firmly. Clone size, where shown, is once, few, many, or a class for clones that have expanded.

>17|TRBJ2-7|TRBV29-1|.|.
CSVEDPGTLGGPYEQYF
TGCAGCGTTGAGGACCCCGGGACCTTGGGGGGCCCCTACGAGCAGTACTTC
>11|TRBJ1-1|TRBV5-4|.|.
CASSRGAEAFF
TGTGCCAGCAGCCGGGGGGCTGAAGCTTTCTTT
>12|TRBJ2-1|TRBV30|.|.
CAWSDGGNEQFF
TGTGCCTGGAGTGACGGAGGGAATGAGCAGTTCTTC
>14|TRBJ2-7|TRBV27|TRBD1|.
CASSPGGSSYEQYF
TGTGCCAGCAGTCCAGGGGGCAGCTCCTACGAGCAGTACTTC
>15|TRBJ2-5|TRBV7-9|.|.
CASSPLARPGETQYF
TGTGCCAGCAGCCCTCTAGCGAGGCCAGGGGAGACCCAGTACTTC
>14|TRBJ2-7|TRBV7-9|.|.
CASSPPQGSYEQYF
TGTGCCAGCAGCCCGCCCCAGGGTTCCTACGAGCAGTACTTC
>14|TRBJ1-1|TRBV7-2|.|.
CASSLGAGLTEAFF
TGTGCCAGCAGCTTAGGGGCAGGGCTCACTGAAGCTTTCTTT
>14|TRBJ2-7|TRBV11-2|.|.
CASSPGLATYEQYF
TGTGCCAGCAGCCCGGGACTGGCCACCTACGAGCAGTACTTC
>13|TRBJ2-7|TRBV27|.|.
CASRLQDHYEQYF
TGTGCCAGCAGACTCCAGGACCACTACGAGCAGTACTTC
>15|TRBJ2-1|TRBV29-1|TRBD2|.
CSVEGLAVPYNEQFF
TGCAGCGTTGAGGGACTAGCGGTTCCCTACAATGAGCAGTTCTTC
>16|TRBJ2-3|TRBV9|TRBD2|once
CASSVGRLAGTDTQYF
TGTGCCAGCAGCGTAGGCCGACTAGCGGGCACAGATACGCAGTATTTT
>13|TRBJ2-1|TRBV27|.|.
CASSLGVDNEQFF
TGTGCCAGCAGTTTGGGGGTCGACAATGAGCAGTTCTTC
>15|TRBJ2-1|TRBV19|TRBD2|.
CASSQGLAGYNEQFF
TGTGCCAGTAGTCAAGGACTAGCGGGGTACAATGAGCAGTTCTTC
>13|TRBJ1-2|TRBV27|.|.
CASSLYGQIGYTF
TGTGCCAGCAGTTTATACGGACAGATTGGCTACACCTTC
>13|TRBJ1-1|TRBV7-3|.|once
CASSAFTFHQAFF
TGTGCCAGCAGCGCCTTCACTTTCCACCAGGCTTTCTTT
>16|TRBJ2-2|TRBV4-1|.|.
CASSQDLFQGNGELFF
TGCGCCAGCAGCCAAGATCTATTCCAGGGGAACGGGGAGCTGTTTTTT